This is a list of T cell receptor beta chains from one sample in a study of T cells in tuberculosis. Produced via immunoSEQ multiplex PCR; TCRdb's table is partial and in-frame only. The sample shows tens of thousands of clones, 65% to 90% of them seen only once. The sample taken for sequencing was CD1b-GMM tetramer-negative cells sorted from PBMCs. These receptor sequences come from an adult woman with latent tuberculosis. Each CDR3 is given with its conserved first and last residue. The order of the fields is V gene, J gene, D gene, CDR3 protein. D genes are given only for firm matches.

V: TRBV28; J: TRBJ1-2; D: -; CDR3: CASSLQNYGYTF
V: TRBV6-5; J: TRBJ1-2; D: -; CDR3: CASSYSGAGDHGYTF
V: TRBV28; J: TRBJ1-2; D: -; CDR3: CASRPRGPSDYGYTF
V: TRBV5-1; J: TRBJ2-1; D: -; CDR3: CASSLDGTTYDEQFF
V: TRBV28; J: TRBJ1-6; D: TRBD1; CDR3: CAITGQGNSPLHF
V: TRBV19; J: TRBJ2-7; D: -; CDR3: CASSSYYEQYF
V: TRBV5-6; J: TRBJ1-4; D: -; CDR3: CASSYGQLLNEKLFF
V: TRBV6-6; J: TRBJ1-5; D: -; CDR3: CASSEQANQPQHF
V: TRBV18; J: TRBJ2-5; D: -; CDR3: CASSPLVRKETQYF
V: TRBV29-1; J: TRBJ1-2; D: -; CDR3: CSVEGVGRYGYTF
V: TRBV6-5; J: TRBJ1-1; D: -; CDR3: CASSYSYWATETEAFF
V: TRBV4-3; J: TRBJ2-2; D: -; CDR3: CASSQGRVRNTGELFF
V: TRBV30; J: TRBJ2-5; D: TRBD2; CDR3: CAWSVPQKGTSGGMEETQYF
V: TRBV7-9; J: TRBJ1-1; D: -; CDR3: CASSPPGRAEAFF
V: TRBV25-1; J: TRBJ1-1; D: -; CDR3: CASSGTFMNTEAFF
V: TRBV5-1; J: TRBJ1-2; D: -; CDR3: CASGERGGRDYGYTF
V: TRBV11-2; J: TRBJ1-5; D: -; CDR3: CASSFADSNQPQHF
V: TRBV11-3; J: TRBJ2-1; D: -; CDR3: CASSFADNEQFF
V: TRBV10-3; J: TRBJ1-3; D: -; CDR3: CAISEPTASGNTIYF
V: TRBV30; J: TRBJ1-1; D: -; CDR3: CAWSPDRLRRPNETEAFF
V: TRBV4-2; J: TRBJ2-3; D: TRBD2; CDR3: CASSGTSGGYGTDTQYF
V: TRBV7-2; J: TRBJ1-3; D: -; CDR3: CASRPVGGGNTIYF
V: TRBV11-2; J: TRBJ1-4; D: TRBD1; CDR3: CASSDTGGTNEKLFF
V: TRBV28; J: TRBJ2-7; D: -; CDR3: CASSLAGSSYEQYF
V: TRBV11-2; J: TRBJ1-3; D: -; CDR3: CASSLVSGRLSSGNTIYF
V: TRBV5-6; J: TRBJ1-2; D: TRBD1; CDR3: CASSFYGGNRGHINYGYTF
V: TRBV30; J: TRBJ2-1; D: -; CDR3: CAWTRDFYNEQFF
V: TRBV28; J: TRBJ1-5; D: TRBD1; CDR3: CASSWGQGGNQPQHF
V: TRBV2; J: TRBJ1-6; D: -; CDR3: CATTPRTVNSPLHF
V: TRBV4-3; J: TRBJ1-2; D: -; CDR3: CASSQEWRKDYGYTF
V: TRBV5-6; J: TRBJ2-7; D: -; CDR3: CASSSLAAPPGSGYEQYF
V: TRBV11-3; J: TRBJ2-7; D: TRBD1; CDR3: CASSKPGQGSYEQYF
V: TRBV27; J: TRBJ1-6; D: -; CDR3: CASSSPSRDAGLALHF
V: TRBV15; J: TRBJ1-5; D: -; CDR3: CATSIGSNQPQHF
V: TRBV28; J: TRBJ2-3; D: TRBD2; CDR3: CASSFGTSGISSTDTQYF
V: TRBV19; J: TRBJ1-1; D: TRBD1; CDR3: CASRQGVQNTEAFF
V: TRBV6-5; J: TRBJ2-7; D: -; CDR3: CASSRRQGSYEQYF
V: TRBV6-1; J: TRBJ1-5; D: TRBD1; CDR3: CASSHTGQYQPQHF
V: TRBV11-3; J: TRBJ2-5; D: TRBD2; CDR3: CASSLEREGETQYF
V: TRBV27; J: TRBJ2-7; D: TRBD2; CDR3: CASSQGLAGLSYEQYF
V: TRBV9; J: TRBJ2-6; D: -; CDR3: CASSVAVRRTGANVLTF
V: TRBV28; J: TRBJ1-3; D: TRBD1; CDR3: CASIRQGNSGNTIYF
V: TRBV7-2; J: TRBJ2-1; D: -; CDR3: CASSPVFVGSEQFF
V: TRBV19; J: TRBJ1-1; D: -; CDR3: CASTVRFAGWNTEAFF
V: TRBV5-4; J: TRBJ2-1; D: TRBD1; CDR3: CASSSRTGDNEQFF
V: TRBV7-3; J: TRBJ2-2; D: -; CDR3: CASSPGLTNTGELFF
V: TRBV6-5; J: TRBJ1-2; D: TRBD1; CDR3: CASSRGTGGNYGYTF